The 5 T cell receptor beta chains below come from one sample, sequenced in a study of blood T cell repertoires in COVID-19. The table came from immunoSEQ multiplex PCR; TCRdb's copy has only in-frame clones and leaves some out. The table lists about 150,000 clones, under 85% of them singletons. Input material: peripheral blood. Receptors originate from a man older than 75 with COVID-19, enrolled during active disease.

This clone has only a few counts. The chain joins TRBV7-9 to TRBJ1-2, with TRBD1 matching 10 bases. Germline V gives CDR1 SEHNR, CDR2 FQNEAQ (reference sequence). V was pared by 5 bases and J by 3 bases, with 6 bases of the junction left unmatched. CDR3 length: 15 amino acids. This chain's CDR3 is CASSTWTGGDYGYTF. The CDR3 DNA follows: TGTGCCAGCAGCACCTGGACAGGGGGGGACTATGGCTACACCTTC.

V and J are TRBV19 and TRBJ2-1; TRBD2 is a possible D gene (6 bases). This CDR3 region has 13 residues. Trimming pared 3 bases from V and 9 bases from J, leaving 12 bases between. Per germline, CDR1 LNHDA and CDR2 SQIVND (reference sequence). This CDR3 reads CASSITSRAEQFF. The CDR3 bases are TGTGCCAGTAGTATCACTAGCCGCGCTGAGCAGTTCTTC.

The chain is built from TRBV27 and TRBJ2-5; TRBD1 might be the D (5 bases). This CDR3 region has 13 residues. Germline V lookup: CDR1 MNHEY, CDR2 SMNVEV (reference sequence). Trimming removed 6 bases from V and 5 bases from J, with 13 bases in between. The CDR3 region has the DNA TGTGCCAGCAGGAACAGGATGATGGAGACCCAGTACTTC. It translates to CASRNRMMETQYF.

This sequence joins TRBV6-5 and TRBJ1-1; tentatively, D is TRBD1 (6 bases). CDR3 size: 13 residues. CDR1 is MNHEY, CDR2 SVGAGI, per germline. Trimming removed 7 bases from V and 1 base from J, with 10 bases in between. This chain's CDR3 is CASTKTGNTEAFF. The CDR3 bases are TGTGCCAGCACCAAGACAGGGAACACTGAAGCTTTCTTT.

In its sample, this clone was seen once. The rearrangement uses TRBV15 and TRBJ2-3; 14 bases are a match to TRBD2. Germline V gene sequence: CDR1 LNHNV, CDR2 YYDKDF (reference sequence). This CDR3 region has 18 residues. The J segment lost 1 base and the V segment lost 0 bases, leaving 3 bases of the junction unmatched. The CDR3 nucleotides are TGTGCCACCAGCAGAGAAGGGACTAGCGGGGGTCGCACAGATACGCAGTATTTT. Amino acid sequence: CATSREGTSGGRTDTQYF.